These T cell receptor beta chains were read from a single sample in a study of T-cell memory formation after mild COVID-19. In TCRdb, the 5' RACE reads were re-called with MiXCR into one record per CDR3 protein. The sample has more than 150,000 distinct CDR3 sequences, approximately 17% seen once. The sequencing input was PBMCs or a T cell subset sorted from them (not recorded which). These receptors were obtained from a man younger than 30 who had mild COVID-19 (a few samples of this study predate the infection). Cell type and time point are not known. Each CDR3 is given with its conserved first and last residue. A D gene is named only where the DNA matches it firmly. Clone size is shown for a subset of rows, as once, few, many or a class of expanded clone.

cdr3_nt	cdr3_aa	clone_size	v_call	j_call	d_call
TGCAGTGCCCCTGGTGCGGGGGGCACAGATACGCAGTATTTT	CSAPGAGGTDTQYF	-	TRBV20-1	TRBJ2-3	TRBD2
TGCAGTGCAACAAAGCACATCATTGAAGCTTTCTTT	CSATKHIIEAFF	few	TRBV20-1	TRBJ1-1	-
TGTGCCAGCAGCCGGGGGGGATCTAGCACAGATACGCAGTATTTT	CASSRGGSSTDTQYF	few	TRBV7-2	TRBJ2-3	TRBD2
TGTGCCAGCGATGCTGGGGGAGCTTCACCCCTCCACTTT	CASDAGGASPLHF	-	TRBV6-2/TRBV6-3	TRBJ1-6	-
TGTGCCAGCACCCGACGGACTGCGGGGGCAGATACGCAGTATTTT	CASTRRTAGADTQYF	-	TRBV5-5	TRBJ2-3	TRBD2
TGTGCCAGCAGCCATCTAGGCAGGCGCTCCTACGAGCAGTACTTC	CASSHLGRRSYEQYF	-	TRBV14	TRBJ2-7	-
TGTGCCAGCAGCTTAGCTACAGGGGGCTATGGCTACACCTTC	CASSLATGGYGYTF	many	TRBV7-9	TRBJ1-2	TRBD1
TGTGCCAGCAGTGGGGGACTAGCGGGGGGCGGCCCGTACGAGCAGTACTTC	CASSGGLAGGGPYEQYF	-	TRBV2	TRBJ2-7	TRBD2
TGTGCCAGCAGCTTTCGAGGTCCTAGCACAGATACGCAGTATTTT	CASSFRGPSTDTQYF	-	TRBV7-9	TRBJ2-3	-
TGTGCCAGCAGCACGGACAGGGTCTATGGCTACACCTTC	CASSTDRVYGYTF	-	TRBV9	TRBJ1-2	TRBD1
TGCAGTGCTACCCCGGGGGGGGCCAATTCACCCCTCCACTTT	CSATPGGANSPLHF	-	TRBV20-1	TRBJ1-6	-
TGTGCCAGCAGCTTCCTAGCACCTCAAAACATTCAGTACTTC	CASSFLAPQNIQYF	-	TRBV7-2	TRBJ2-4	-
TGTGCCAGCAGCTTCGACAGGGGCGACACTGAAGCTTTCTTT	CASSFDRGDTEAFF	-	TRBV7-2	TRBJ1-1	TRBD1
TGTGCCAGCAGGAAAATTCCGGGCGTCGGGGAGCTGTTTTTT	CASRKIPGVGELFF	-	TRBV7-3	TRBJ2-2	-
TGTGCCAGCAGCTTAGTCAGGATTTCAGGGACCGAGACCCAGTACTTC	CASSLVRISGTETQYF	-	TRBV7-2	TRBJ2-5	-
TGCGCCAGCAGCTCCGGGACAGGGCACGGAGAGCAGTACTTC	CASSSGTGHGEQYF	-	TRBV5-1	TRBJ2-7	TRBD1
TGTGCCAGCAGGGGCGTGAACACTGAAGCTTTCTTT	CASRGVNTEAFF	few	TRBV25-1	TRBJ1-1	-
TGTGCCAGCAGCACAGGGGGCGCCGAGAACACTGAAGCTTTCTTT	CASSTGGAENTEAFF	few	TRBV28	TRBJ1-1	TRBD1
TGTGCCAGCAGCCAAGAGCCCAGGGGTGGGAGAAAGACCCAGTACTTC	CASSQEPRGGRKTQYF	many	TRBV7-2	TRBJ2-5	-
TGCGCCAGCAGCCAAGTGGGCAGCCCAACGAACACCGGGGAGCTGTTTTTT	CASSQVGSPTNTGELFF	many	TRBV4-3	TRBJ2-2	-
TGTGCTAGTGGTTTGGTAATAAGGAGGAACACTGAAGCTTTCTTT	CASGLVIRRNTEAFF	-	TRBV12-5	TRBJ1-1	-
TGTGCCAGCAGCTCACAGGACAGGGGGGACACCATATATTTT	CASSSQDRGDTIYF	few	TRBV7-8	TRBJ1-3	TRBD1
TGTGCCAGCAGCCGAAGGGGAAACACAGATACGCAGTATTTT	CASSRRGNTDTQYF	few	TRBV7-2	TRBJ2-3	-
TGTGCCAGCAGGGGGGCTCTCTCCAATGAGCAGTTCTTC	CASRGALSNEQFF	few	TRBV6-6	TRBJ2-1	-
TGTGCCATCAAGGGTAGCGGCGCGGAAAACAATGAGCAGTTCTTC	CAIKGSGAENNEQFF	few	TRBV10-3	TRBJ2-1	-
TGTGCCAGCCAGGACCGCGGCCACGACGAGCAGTACTTC	CASQDRGHDEQYF	-	TRBV12-3/TRBV12-4	TRBJ2-7	-
TGTGCCAGCAGCTCCATCCCGACTAGCGGGGGGGCAGGAGATACGCAGTATTTT	CASSSIPTSGGAGDTQYF	-	TRBV11-2	TRBJ2-3	TRBD2
TGTGCCAGCGGGAGACAGGGACCCTACGAGCAGTACTTC	CASGRQGPYEQYF	-	TRBV12-3/TRBV12-4	TRBJ2-7	TRBD1
TGCGCCAGCAGCCTGGCCCCAAGCGTAGCCGAGACCCAGTACTTC	CASSLAPSVAETQYF	-	TRBV5-1	TRBJ2-5	-
TGTGCCAGCAACGGGGTTTTCACAGATACGCAGTATTTT	CASNGVFTDTQYF	many	TRBV2	TRBJ2-3	-
TGTGCCAGCAGCGGAGCGCTGGGCGGGTCGGGTGAGCAGTTCTTC	CASSGALGGSGEQFF	once	TRBV7-2	TRBJ2-1	-
TGTGCCAGCAGCTTGGGTGGCGGGACTGAAGCTTTCTTT	CASSLGGGTEAFF	many	TRBV5-1	TRBJ1-1	-
TGTGCCAGCAGCTCCAACAGGGTAGGGCAAGAGACCCAGTACTTC	CASSSNRVGQETQYF	few	TRBV12-3/TRBV12-4	TRBJ2-5	-
TGTGCCAGCAGCCAAGGGGCTAACGGGCGGCCCCAGCATTTT	CASSQGANGRPQHF	-	TRBV3-1	TRBJ1-5	-
TGTGCCAGCGCTCTCGCCGGGGGAAACATTCAGTACTTC	CASALAGGNIQYF	-	TRBV7-9	TRBJ2-4	-
TGTGCCAGCAGCCAACGGGACTCGGGGGAAAAACTGTTTTTT	CASSQRDSGEKLFF	few	TRBV3-1	TRBJ1-4	-
TGTGCCAGCAGTCCACTGGGACAGGGCTACGAGCAGTACTTC	CASSPLGQGYEQYF	-	TRBV6-5	TRBJ2-7	TRBD1
TGCAGTGCTAGAGACCAAAGAAGGGAGTGGAGCACTGAAGCTTTCTTT	CSARDQRREWSTEAFF	few	TRBV20-1	TRBJ1-1	-
TGTGCCAGCAGCCCCCAAGGGGGACACTCGAACACTGAAGCTTTCTTT	CASSPQGGHSNTEAFF	-	TRBV7-3	TRBJ1-1	-
TGCGCCAGCAGCTTGGCCACAGGGTACACCGGGGAGCTGTTTTTT	CASSLATGYTGELFF	few	TRBV5-1	TRBJ2-2	-
TGTGCCAGCAGTTCCCTAAACAATGAGCAGTTCTTC	CASSSLNNEQFF	few	TRBV27	TRBJ2-1	-
TGTGCCAGCAGCAAACAGGGATATAATTCACCCCTCCACTTT	CASSKQGYNSPLHF	few	TRBV12-3/TRBV12-4	TRBJ1-6	-
TGTGCCAGCAGCTTTAAAGGGACAGATACGCAGTATTTT	CASSFKGTDTQYF	-	TRBV7-3	TRBJ2-3	-
TGCGCCAGCAGCCAATCAGGGTCGCCAGATACGCAGTATTTT	CASSQSGSPDTQYF	-	TRBV4-3	TRBJ2-3	-
TGTGCCAGCAGCGTAGAGCCCCGAAGCGGCTACACCTTC	CASSVEPRSGYTF	few	TRBV9	TRBJ1-2	-
TGTGCCAGCGGTCGAGGGGCAGGAGGAGAGACCCAGTACTTC	CASGRGAGGETQYF	-	TRBV6-5	TRBJ2-5	-